This is a list of T cell receptor beta chains from one sample in a study of shared clonotypes between healthy human individuals. Using immunoSEQ multiplex PCR, the repertoire was profiled, and TCRdb retains in-frame clones only, with some absent. The data contain about 490,000 clones, about three quarters of them singletons. Sequenced: PBMCs. The receptors originated from a woman between 35 and 50 years old in good health. Some clones in this sample may be carry-over from other donors' samples. Both conserved end residues are part of each CDR3. Each record gives: clone size, D gene, J gene, V gene, CDR3 DNA, CDR3 protein. D genes are given only for firm matches. Where a row states a size, it is once, few, many or the class of an expanded clone; other rows omit it.

many,-,TRBJ2-2,TRBV19,TGTGCCAGTAGTATAGCAGGGGGGACCGGGGAGCTGTTTTTT,CASSIAGGTGELFF
once,-,TRBJ2-7,TRBV29-1,TGCAGCGTTGAAGTAACGGACAGATTTGACTACGAGCAGTACTTC,CSVEVTDRFDYEQYF
-,-,TRBJ1-1,TRBV27,TGTGCCAGCAGCCTCGGGGGGATATGGAACACTGAAGCTTTCTTT,CASSLGGIWNTEAFF
many,-,TRBJ2-1,TRBV7-3,TGTGCCAGCAGCCCCACCCGGGAGTACAATGAGCAGTTCTTC,CASSPTREYNEQFF
-,-,TRBJ2-2,TRBV18,TGTGCCAGCTCACCTCTACAGGATGCTAGGAACACCGGGGAGCTGTTTTTT,CASSPLQDARNTGELFF
-,TRBD2,TRBJ2-5,TRBV30,TGTGCCTGGAGTGTAAGAGGCGGGAGGGCCTCGGAGACCCAGTACTTC,CAWSVRGGRASETQYF
-,-,TRBJ2-7,TRBV7-9,TGTGCCAGCAGCCCCTCTGGTAGGGGGGGCGCCTACGAGCAGTACTTC,CASSPSGRGGAYEQYF
few,-,TRBJ1-2,TRBV4-3,TGCGCCAGCAGCCAAGATAGAGGGACCTATGGCTACACCTTC,CASSQDRGTYGYTF
-,-,TRBJ1-1,TRBV5-8,TGTGCCAGCAGCTTGTATCGCTTCATGAACACTGAAGCTTTCTTT,CASSLYRFMNTEAFF
-,TRBD2,TRBJ2-7,TRBV7-7,TGTGCTAGCAGCGCGGGACTAGCGGGAGGGCAGTACTTC,CASSAGLAGGQYF
-,TRBD1,TRBJ1-5,TRBV7-2,TGTGCCAGCAGCACCCGGGACAGACAGCCCCAGCATTTT,CASSTRDRQPQHF
-,-,TRBJ2-3,TRBV6-6,TGTGCCGTTAAGGAGGGCGGCGCAGATACGCAGTATTTT,CAVKEGGADTQYF
-,TRBD2,TRBJ2-5,TRBV7-8,TGTGCCAGCAGCTTAGCGCGGCTAGCGGGACGGGAGACCCAGTACTTC,CASSLARLAGRETQYF
-,-,TRBJ2-5,TRBV15,TGTGCCACCAGCAGGAAAGAGACCCAGTACTTC,CATSRKETQYF
-,TRBD1,TRBJ1-3,TRBV27,TGTGCCAGCAGTTTTACCGGGACAGCTGGAAACACCATATATTTT,CASSFTGTAGNTIYF
-,-,TRBJ2-1,TRBV7-6,TGTGCCAGCAGCTTGGGGCAGGGCTCCTACAATGAGCAGTTCTTC,CASSLGQGSYNEQFF
-,-,TRBJ2-2,TRBV30,TGTGCCTGGAGGACAGAAACGAACACCGGGGAGCTGTTTTTT,CAWRTETNTGELFF
-,-,TRBJ2-3,TRBV6-5,TGTGCCAGCAGTTACTATGGGAAAAGTGCAGATACGCAGTATTTT,CASSYYGKSADTQYF
-,-,TRBJ2-7,TRBV19,TGTGCCAGTAGTATGGGGGTGTCGGGACACAGGAAATTCTACGAGCAGTACTTC,CASSMGVSGHRKFYEQYF
-,-,TRBJ2-2,TRBV7-9,TGTGCCAGCAGGCTACAGGGCCAGAACACCGGGGAGCTGTTTTTT,CASRLQGQNTGELFF
-,-,TRBJ2-3,TRBV15,TGTGCCACCAGCAGAGATTGGAGTCAGCCGGATACGCAGTATTTT,CATSRDWSQPDTQYF
once,-,TRBJ1-2,TRBV18,TGTGCCAGCTCACCAAATCCCGGCAACTATGGCTACACCTTC,CASSPNPGNYGYTF
many,TRBD1,TRBJ1-2,TRBV28,TGTGCCAGCAGCCTCCTTACAGGGGATTCCTATGGCTACACCTTC,CASSLLTGDSYGYTF
-,-,TRBJ2-7,TRBV18,TGTGCCAGCTCACCCCCCTCAGCGGTCGAGCAGTACTTC,CASSPPSAVEQYF
-,-,TRBJ1-1,TRBV4-1,TGCGCCAGCAGCCAAGATCTTGTGTTCGGTAGGGACATAGGATTT,CASSQDLVFGRDIGF
-,TRBD2,TRBJ2-6,TRBV5-1,TGCGGATCTGGCGGGAGCTCTGGGGCCAACGTCCTGACTTTC,CGSGGSSGANVLTF
-,-,TRBJ1-5,TRBV28,TGTGCCAGTCGGGCCGGCAATCAGCCCCAGCATTTT,CASRAGNQPQHF
-,-,TRBJ2-3,TRBV18,TGTGCCAGCTCCACCGTAGATGGAGATACGCAGTATTTT,CASSTVDGDTQYF
-,-,TRBJ1-4,TRBV7-8,TGTGCCAGCAGCATTAATCAGCAGGGGAAACTGTTTTTT,CASSINQQGKLFF
-,-,TRBJ1-3,TRBV4-2,TGTGCCAGCAGCCAAGATGGGCAGCGAATCTCTGGAAACACCATATATTTT,CASSQDGQRISGNTIYF
-,TRBD2,TRBJ2-1,TRBV5-4,TGTGCCAGCAGCTTTCTCGCGGGAGGGTCCTACAATGAGCAGTTCTTC,CASSFLAGGSYNEQFF
-,TRBD1,TRBJ1-4,TRBV19,TGTGCCAGTAGTATCGGACAGGGGACTGAAAAACTGTTTTTT,CASSIGQGTEKLFF
few,TRBD1,TRBJ1-5,TRBV27,TGTGCCAGCAGTTCCGGGACAGGGGTAAATCAGCCCCAGCATTTT,CASSSGTGVNQPQHF
-,TRBD2,TRBJ2-1,TRBV7-2,TGTGCTAGCGCCAAGGGGCGGGAGGGGTATGAGCAGTTCTTC,CASAKGREGYEQFF
-,TRBD1,TRBJ1-1,TRBV6-6,TGTGCCAGCAGTGATCCCGGGACAGGGGGGACTGAAGCTTTCTTT,CASSDPGTGGTEAFF
-,-,TRBJ2-7,TRBV23-1,TGCGCCAGCAGTCGCCAGGGGGGGCCAAATACCTACGAGCAGTACTTC,CASSRQGGPNTYEQYF
-,TRBD1,TRBJ2-1,TRBV18,TGTGCCAGCTCACCTGCCGGGACAGGCTCCTACAATGAGCAGTTCTTC,CASSPAGTGSYNEQFF
many,-,TRBJ2-1,TRBV29-1,TGCAGCGTTGTCGAAGGGGATTCCTACAATGAGCAGTTCTTC,CSVVEGDSYNEQFF
once,TRBD1,TRBJ2-7,TRBV28,TGTGCCAGCAGTTTACTCACAGGGGGTTCCTACGAGCAGTACTTC,CASSLLTGGSYEQYF
-,TRBD1,TRBJ2-3,TRBV29-1,TGCAGCGTTGACGCCAGGGGGCTTGCAGATACGCAGTATTTT,CSVDARGLADTQYF
-,TRBD1,TRBJ2-6,TRBV18,TGTGCCAGCTCACCGGGGACAGGGGGCTCTGGGGCCAACGTCCTGACTTTC,CASSPGTGGSGANVLTF
few,-,TRBJ2-2,TRBV5-1,TGCGCCAGCAGCTTAGCCGGGACGACGGGTACCGGGGAGCTGTTTTTT,CASSLAGTTGTGELFF
-,TRBD2,TRBJ2-1,TRBV6-1,TGTGCCAGCAGTGACGGACTAGCGGGAGAGAATGAGCAGTTCTTC,CASSDGLAGENEQFF
-,TRBD2,TRBJ2-3,TRBV9,TGTGCCAGCAGCGTAGGGAGACCGGGACTAGCGGCAGATACGCAGTATTTT,CASSVGRPGLAADTQYF
-,TRBD2,TRBJ2-5,TRBV2,TGTGCCAGCAACCCGGCCCCGACTAGCGGGAAGACCCAGTACTTC,CASNPAPTSGKTQYF
once,TRBD2,TRBJ2-3,TRBV5-1,TGCGCCAGCGACCCGGGGACTAGCGGCTCAGATACGCAGTATTTT,CASDPGTSGSDTQYF
-,-,TRBJ1-4,TRBV2,TGTGCCAGCAGGGCCAGACAAATTACAAATGAAAAACTGTTTTTT,CASRARQITNEKLFF
-,-,TRBJ2-1,TRBV29-1,TGCAGCGTTGACCTAGACGCCCAGCAGTTCTTC,CSVDLDAQQFF
-,-,TRBJ1-1,TRBV5-1,TGCGCCAGCAGCCCGGCGGGACCAGGGTTTGCCACTGAAGCTTTCTTT,CASSPAGPGFATEAFF
-,TRBD1,TRBJ2-2,TRBV5-4,TGTGCCAGCAGCCAACCGTGGACAGGGGGCACCGGGGAGCTGTTTTTT,CASSQPWTGGTGELFF
many,TRBD2,TRBJ2-3,TRBV9,TGTGCCAGTTCTAGCGGGAGTTGGAGCACAGATACGCAGTATTTT,CASSSGSWSTDTQYF
-,TRBD1,TRBJ1-4,TRBV30,TGTGCCTGGAGTGTAGGAGGGGGCGCGAGGGAAAAACTGTTTTTT,CAWSVGGGAREKLFF
-,-,TRBJ2-3,TRBV5-1,TGCGCCAGCAGCTCCGCCGTTTGGGGTAGCAGCACTAGCACAGATACGCAGTATTTT,CASSSAVWGSSTSTDTQYF
-,-,TRBJ2-7,TRBV4-2,TGTGTCAGCAGCCAAGATGAAGGCGGCTCCTACGAGCAGTACTTC,CVSSQDEGGSYEQYF
-,-,TRBJ2-7,TRBV27,TGTGCCAGCAGTCTCCGGACAGGGAGGGCGTACGAGCAGTACTTC,CASSLRTGRAYEQYF
-,-,TRBJ1-1,TRBV6-1,TGTGCCAGCAGGGATGATACTGAAGCTTTCTTT,CASRDDTEAFF
once,-,TRBJ2-1,TRBV28,TGTGCCAGCAGTTCGTCAAATGAGCAGTTCTTC,CASSSSNEQFF
-,-,TRBJ2-1,TRBV2,TGTGCCAGCAGTGACCCATTCTCCTACAATGAGCAGTTCTTC,CASSDPFSYNEQFF